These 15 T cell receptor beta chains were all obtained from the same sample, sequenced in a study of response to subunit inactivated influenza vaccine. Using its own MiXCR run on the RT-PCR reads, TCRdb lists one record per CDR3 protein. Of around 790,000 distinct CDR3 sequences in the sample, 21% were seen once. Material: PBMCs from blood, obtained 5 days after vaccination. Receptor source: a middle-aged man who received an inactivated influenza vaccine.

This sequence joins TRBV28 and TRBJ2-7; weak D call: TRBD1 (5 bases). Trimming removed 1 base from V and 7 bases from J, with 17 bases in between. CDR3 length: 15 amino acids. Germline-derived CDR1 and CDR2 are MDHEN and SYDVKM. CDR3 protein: CASSLSPTGLLEQYF. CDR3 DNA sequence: TGTGCCAGCAGTTTATCCCCTACAGGTTTACTGGAGCAGTACTTC.

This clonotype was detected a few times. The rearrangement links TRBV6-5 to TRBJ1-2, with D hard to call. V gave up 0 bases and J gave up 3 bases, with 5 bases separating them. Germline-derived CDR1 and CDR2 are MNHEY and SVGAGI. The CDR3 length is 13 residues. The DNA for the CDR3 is TGTGCCAGCAGTTACTCGAGAGACTATGGCTACACCTTC. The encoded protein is CASSYSRDYGYTF.

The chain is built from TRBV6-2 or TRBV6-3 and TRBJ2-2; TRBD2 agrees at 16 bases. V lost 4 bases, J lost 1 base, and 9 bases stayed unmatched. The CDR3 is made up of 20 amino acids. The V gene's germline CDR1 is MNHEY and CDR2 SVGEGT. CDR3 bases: TGTGCCAGCAGTTTCCCGGGACTAGCGGGGGGGCCAGGGAACACCGGGGAGCTGTTTTTT. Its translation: CASSFPGLAGGPGNTGELFF.

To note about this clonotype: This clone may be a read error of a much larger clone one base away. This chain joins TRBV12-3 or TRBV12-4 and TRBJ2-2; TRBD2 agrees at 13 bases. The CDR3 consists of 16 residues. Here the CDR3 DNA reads TGTGCCAGCAGTACTTGGACTAGCGGGAGTCCCGGGGAGCTGCTTTTT. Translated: CASSTWTSGSPGELLF.

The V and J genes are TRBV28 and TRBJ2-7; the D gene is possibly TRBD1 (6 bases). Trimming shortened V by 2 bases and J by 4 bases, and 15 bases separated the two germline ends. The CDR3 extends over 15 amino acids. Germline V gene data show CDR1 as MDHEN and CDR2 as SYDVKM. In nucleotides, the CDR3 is TGTGCCAGCAGTTTAGCTGGACAGCCTTCTTACGAGCAGTACTTC. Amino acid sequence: CASSLAGQPSYEQYF.

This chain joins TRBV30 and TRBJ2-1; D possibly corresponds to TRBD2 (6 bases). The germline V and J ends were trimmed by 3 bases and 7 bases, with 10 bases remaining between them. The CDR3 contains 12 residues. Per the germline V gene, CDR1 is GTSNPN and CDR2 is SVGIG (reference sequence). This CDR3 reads CAWRRGGNEQFF. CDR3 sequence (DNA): TGTGCCTGGAGACGGGGAGGAAATGAGCAGTTCTTC.

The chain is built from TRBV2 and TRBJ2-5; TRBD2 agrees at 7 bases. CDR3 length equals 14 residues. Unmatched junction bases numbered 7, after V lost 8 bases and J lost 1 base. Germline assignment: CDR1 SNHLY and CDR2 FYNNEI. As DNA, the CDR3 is TGTGCCAGCGCAACTAGCGTTCCCCAAGAGACCCAGTACTTC. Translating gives CASATSVPQETQYF.

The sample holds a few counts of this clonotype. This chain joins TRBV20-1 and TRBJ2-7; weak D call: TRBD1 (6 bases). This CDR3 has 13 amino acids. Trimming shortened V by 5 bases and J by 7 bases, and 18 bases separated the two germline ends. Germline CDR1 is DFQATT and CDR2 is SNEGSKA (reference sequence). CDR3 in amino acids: CSAPGAGVTEQYF. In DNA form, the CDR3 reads TGCAGTGCTCCCGGGGCAGGGGTAACGGAGCAGTACTTC.

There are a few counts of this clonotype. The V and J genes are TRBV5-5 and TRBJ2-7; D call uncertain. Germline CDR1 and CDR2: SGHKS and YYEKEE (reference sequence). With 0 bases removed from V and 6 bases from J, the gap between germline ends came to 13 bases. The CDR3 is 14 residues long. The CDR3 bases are TGTGCCAGCAGCTTGGGGGCAGCTGAACGCGAGCAGTACTTC. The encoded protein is CASSLGAAEREQYF.

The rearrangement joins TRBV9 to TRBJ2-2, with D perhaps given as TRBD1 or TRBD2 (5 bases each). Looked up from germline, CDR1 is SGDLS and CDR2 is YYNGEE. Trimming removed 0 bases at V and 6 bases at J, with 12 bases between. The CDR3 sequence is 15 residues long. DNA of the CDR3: TGTGCCAGCAGCGTAGAGGGGATGGGGGCCGGGGAGCTGTTTTTT. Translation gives CASSVEGMGAGELFF.

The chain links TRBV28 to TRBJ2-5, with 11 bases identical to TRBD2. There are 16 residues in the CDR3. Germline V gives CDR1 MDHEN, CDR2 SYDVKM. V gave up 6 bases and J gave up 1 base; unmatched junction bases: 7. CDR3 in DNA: TGTGCCAGCAGGAGTCGACTAGCGGGACCCCAAGAGACCCAGTACTTC. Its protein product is CASRSRLAGPQETQYF.

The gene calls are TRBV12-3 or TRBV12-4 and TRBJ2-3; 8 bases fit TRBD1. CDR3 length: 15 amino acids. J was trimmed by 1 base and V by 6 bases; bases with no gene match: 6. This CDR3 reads CASRTGGLGTDTQYF. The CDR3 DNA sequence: TGTGCCAGCAGAACAGGGGGACTGGGCACAGATACGCAGTATTTT.

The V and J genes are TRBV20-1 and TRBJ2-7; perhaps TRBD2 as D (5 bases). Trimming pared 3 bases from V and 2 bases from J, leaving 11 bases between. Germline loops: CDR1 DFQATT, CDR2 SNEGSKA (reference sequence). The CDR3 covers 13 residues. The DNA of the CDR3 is TGCAGTGCTAGCGACTATACAACCTACGAGCAGTACTTC. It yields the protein CSASDYTTYEQYF.

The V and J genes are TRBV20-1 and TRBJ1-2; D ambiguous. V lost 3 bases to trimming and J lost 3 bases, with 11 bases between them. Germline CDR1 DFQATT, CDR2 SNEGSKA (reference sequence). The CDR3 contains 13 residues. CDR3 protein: CSARRQSYYGYTF. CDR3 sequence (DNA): TGCAGTGCTAGGAGGCAGAGCTACTATGGCTACACCTTC.

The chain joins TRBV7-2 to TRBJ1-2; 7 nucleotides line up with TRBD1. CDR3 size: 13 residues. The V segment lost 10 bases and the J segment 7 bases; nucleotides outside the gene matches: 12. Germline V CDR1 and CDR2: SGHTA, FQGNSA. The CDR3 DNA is TGTGCCACCAGGGAGACAGGGAGTAGTGGCTACACCTTC. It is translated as CATRETGSSGYTF.